The rows below give T cell receptor beta chains drawn from one sample of a study of control samples from healthy donors and cancer patients. Generated by immunoSEQ multiplex PCR, the TCRdb table keeps only in-frame clones and is missing some. The sample records about 160,000 clones, 90% to 95% being singletons. The sample comprised PBMCs. These receptors all come from a man between 60 and 70 years old with colorectal cancer. The CDR3 runs from the conserved cysteine through the conserved F or W. D genes are given only for firm matches. Rows may omit the clone size; those that give it use once, few, many or a size class.

v_gene	j_gene	abundance	d_gene	CDR3nt	CDR3aa
TRBV5-1	TRBJ2-6	NA	TRBD1	TGCGCCAGCAGCTTCGGACAGGGGGCGAGCTCTGGGGCCAACGTCCTGACTTTC	CASSFGQGASSGANVLTF
TRBV19	TRBJ2-5	NA	NA	TGTGCCAGTAGTATAGGCGGCCGGCCCCAAGAGACCCAGTACTTC	CASSIGGRPQETQYF
TRBV18	TRBJ1-1	NA	NA	TGTGCCAGCTCACCCCTGGGATGGAATGAAGCTTTCTTT	CASSPLGWNEAFF
TRBV18	TRBJ1-1	NA	TRBD1	TGTGCCAGCTCACCAAACTGGGACAGGGTGGGCACTGAAGCTTTCTTT	CASSPNWDRVGTEAFF
TRBV12-3/TRBV12-4	TRBJ1-2	once	NA	TGTGCCAGCAGTTTTACGGACTATGGCTACACCTTC	CASSFTDYGYTF
TRBV5-1	TRBJ2-3	NA	NA	TGCGCCAGCAGCTTCCGGGAACGCACAGATACGCAGTATTTT	CASSFRERTDTQYF
TRBV21-1	TRBJ1-2	NA	NA	TGTGCCAGCAGCAAAGCGCGGAGGGGGGGCTATGGCTACACCTTC	CASSKARRGGYGYTF
TRBV3-1/TRBV3-2	TRBJ2-1	NA	NA	TGTGCCAGCAGCCAAGGGTGGCCCGGTGAGCAGTTCTTC	CASSQGWPGEQFF
TRBV13	TRBJ1-3	NA	TRBD1	TGTGCCAGCAGCTTCCGGGACAGGGTCCCCTCTGGAAACACCATATATTTT	CASSFRDRVPSGNTIYF
TRBV9	TRBJ1-1	NA	NA	TGTGCCAGCACCCAGGGAGGGACTACGAACACTGAAGCTTTCTTT	CASTQGGTTNTEAFF
TRBV10-3	TRBJ1-4	NA	NA	TGTGCCATCACCGACGGGGGACATGTGTTGGAAAAACTGTTTTTT	CAITDGGHVLEKLFF
TRBV12-3/TRBV12-4	TRBJ1-1	NA	NA	TGTGCCAGCACTTTTAACACTGAAGCTTTCTTT	CASTFNTEAFF
TRBV6-5	TRBJ1-2	few	NA	TGTGCCAGCTTGGCGAACTATGGCTACACCTTC	CASLANYGYTF
TRBV6-5	TRBJ2-7	NA	NA	TGTGCCAGCAGTTACTCGTGGGGGGAACACGAGCAGTACTTC	CASSYSWGEHEQYF
TRBV19	TRBJ1-5	NA	NA	TGTGCCAGTACGAGACGGAACGGGCAGCCCCAGCATTTT	CASTRRNGQPQHF
TRBV5-6	TRBJ1-2	NA	NA	TGTGCCAGCAGCTTGGTCCCCGGGGGGGGCTACACCTTC	CASSLVPGGGYTF
TRBV6-5	TRBJ1-1	NA	NA	TGTGCCAGCAATGGAAGAGGGGGCACTGAAGCTTTCTTT	CASNGRGGTEAFF
TRBV5-1	TRBJ2-5	NA	NA	TGCGCCAGCAGCTCCCCCGGGGAGACCCAGTACTTC	CASSSPGETQYF
TRBV19	TRBJ2-5	NA	TRBD2	TGTGCCAGTCATAGCGGGGGGGCCGGAGAGACCCAGTACTTC	CASHSGGAGETQYF
TRBV5-6	TRBJ2-5	NA	TRBD1	TGTGCCAGCAGCCAAGGGACAGGGAGAGAGACCCAGTACTTC	CASSQGTGRETQYF
TRBV21-1	TRBJ1-2	NA	NA	TGTGCCAGCAGCAAAGTGGGACAGGAAAATGAAATCTATGGCTACACCTTC	CASSKVGQENEIYGYTF
TRBV19	TRBJ2-3	NA	TRBD2	TGTGCCAGTAGTCGAGCGGGGGTGTCAGATACGCAGTATTTT	CASSRAGVSDTQYF
TRBV29-1	TRBJ2-2	once	TRBD1	TGCAGCGCGGACAGGGGGCTATCCGGGGAGCTGTTTTTT	CSADRGLSGELFF
TRBV29-1	TRBJ2-7	NA	NA	TGCAGCGTTTCTGGTACTGCGGTCGGGACGGGAAAGGGCTACGAGCAGTACTTC	CSVSGTAVGTGKGYEQYF
TRBV6-2/TRBV6-3	TRBJ2-5	NA	NA	TGTGCCAGCAGTTACTCGGAGACCCAGTACTTC	CASSYSETQYF
TRBV12-3/TRBV12-4	TRBJ2-5	NA	NA	TGTGCCAGCAGCCCGGGGGAGACCCAGTACTTC	CASSPGETQYF
TRBV7-2	TRBJ2-3	NA	NA	TGTGCCAGCAGCTTCCCTCCTCCCATCACAGATACGCAGTATTTT	CASSFPPPITDTQYF
TRBV3-1/TRBV3-2	TRBJ2-5	NA	NA	TGTGCCAGCAGCCAATTGGGGGCGGTTGGGCAAGAGACCCAGTACTTC	CASSQLGAVGQETQYF
TRBV2	TRBJ1-2	NA	NA	TGCGCGAATCATAGGGACCTCCAAACGGGCGGCTACACCTTC	CANHRDLQTGGYTF
TRBV6-1	TRBJ2-7	NA	NA	TGTGCCAGCAGTGATCCCGCCAAGGGCAGCCTCTACGAGCAGTACTTC	CASSDPAKGSLYEQYF
TRBV4-1	TRBJ2-5	NA	NA	TGCGCCAGCAGCCAAGATGGGAGACACGAGGTAGAGACCCAGTACTTC	CASSQDGRHEVETQYF
TRBV28	TRBJ2-7	NA	NA	TGTGCCAGCAGTTTATCGGGTTACGAGCAGTACTTC	CASSLSGYEQYF
TRBV4-3	TRBJ1-1	NA	TRBD1	TGCGCCAGCAGCCAAGGTTCGCGACAGGGGCCATCCGAAGCTTTCTTT	CASSQGSRQGPSEAFF
TRBV4-3	TRBJ2-1	NA	TRBD1	TGCGCCAGCAGCCAAGAGGGACAGGCGAACAATGAGCAGTTCTTC	CASSQEGQANNEQFF
TRBV7-2	TRBJ1-2	NA	NA	TGTGCCAGCAGCTCCTCGGGCACTAACTATGGCTACACCTTC	CASSSSGTNYGYTF
TRBV19	TRBJ2-5	NA	NA	TGTGCCAGTAGTATAGAAGGCCAAGAGACCCAGTACTTC	CASSIEGQETQYF
TRBV6-1	TRBJ1-5	few	TRBD1	TGTGCCAGCAGTGATACCGGGACAGCGACCAATCAGCCCCAGCATTTT	CASSDTGTATNQPQHF
TRBV7-2	TRBJ1-1	NA	TRBD1	TGTGCCAGCAGCTCACGGACAGGGGCGAACACTGAAGCTTTCTTT	CASSSRTGANTEAFF
TRBV19	TRBJ2-3	NA	NA	TGTGCCAGTAGTATCCCGACCGGTCTTGGAGATACGCAGTATTTT	CASSIPTGLGDTQYF
TRBV13	TRBJ2-1	NA	TRBD2	TGTGCCAGCAGCTTAAGGGGGAGCGGGGGTGTCTTGTATGAGCAGTTCTTC	CASSLRGSGGVLYEQFF
TRBV19	TRBJ1-1	NA	NA	TGTGCCAGCCAGGGCGGTTACACTGAAGCTTTCTTT	CASQGGYTEAFF
TRBV6-1	TRBJ2-6	few	NA	TGTGCCAGCAGTGAAGGGAGGAGTGCCAACGTCCTGACTTTC	CASSEGRSANVLTF
TRBV5-4	TRBJ2-3	NA	NA	TGTGCCAGCAGCATACCGGGACTCACCACAGATACGCAGTATTTT	CASSIPGLTTDTQYF
TRBV30	TRBJ2-1	NA	TRBD1	TGTGCCTGGAGTAATTCAGGGGGCCAGCAGTTCTTC	CAWSNSGGQQFF
TRBV5-1	TRBJ1-4	NA	TRBD1	TGCGCCAGCAGCCCTACAGGGGACGGGGAAAAACTGTTTTTT	CASSPTGDGEKLFF
TRBV4-1	TRBJ2-6	NA	NA	TGCGCCAGCAGCCAACGGGTTGGCTCCTCCAACTCTGGGGCCAACGTCCTGACTTTC	CASSQRVGSSNSGANVLTF
TRBV7-2	TRBJ2-6	NA	NA	TGTGCCAGCAGCTCAGGACCGAGCTCTGGGGCCAACGTCCTGACTTTC	CASSSGPSSGANVLTF
TRBV19	TRBJ1-4	NA	NA	TGTGCCAGTAGTGACAGACAGAATGAAAAACTGTTTTTT	CASSDRQNEKLFF
TRBV7-7	TRBJ1-4	NA	NA	TGTGCCAGCAGCTTAGAGGGGCAGGGGAAGGAAAAACTGTTTTTT	CASSLEGQGKEKLFF